A selection of T cell receptor beta chains follows, all from one sample in a study of TIL therapy for anti-PD-1-resistant metastatic lung cancer. TCRdb keeps only in-frame clones here, not all; method: immunoSEQ multiplex PCR. This table has approximately 50,000 clones, roughly 78% appearing once. The sample consisted of blood, taken at baseline. The receptors derive from a man between 65 and 80 years old with non-small cell lung cancer. Each CDR3 is given with its conserved first and last residue. A D gene is named only where the DNA matches it firmly. Clone size, where shown, is once, few, many, or a class for clones that have expanded.

V gene,J gene,CDR3 length,clone size,D gene,CDR3 protein
TRBV19,TRBJ2-5,17,-,TRBD2,CASSIVGLAGAWETQYF
TRBV30,TRBJ1-2,14,few,-,CAWSVIPANYGYTF
TRBV27,TRBJ2-6,15,-,-,CASSFTTSGANVLTF
TRBV28,TRBJ2-7,14,-,-,CASSFPGTNYEQYF
TRBV9,TRBJ2-3,12,-,-,CASSARTDTQYF
TRBV11-2,TRBJ2-3,15,-,TRBD2,CASSLLLAATDTQYF
TRBV28,TRBJ1-2,14,few,TRBD1,CASSMTGGRYGYTF
TRBV19,TRBJ1-2,16,-,-,CASSTGTTFSNYGYTF
TRBV18,TRBJ2-2,16,-,TRBD2,CASSPGLADITGELFF
TRBV7-3,TRBJ2-5,15,once,TRBD2,CASSSRAGGGKTQYF
TRBV25-1,TRBJ2-1,15,once,TRBD2,CASSEPSGKNNEQFF
TRBV5-1,TRBJ1-2,14,-,-,CASSLGTVNYGYTF
TRBV7-9,TRBJ2-7,17,-,-,CASSPARGPSSSYEQYF
TRBV7-7,TRBJ2-5,13,-,-,CASSWAPGETQYF
TRBV19,TRBJ2-7,15,few,TRBD1,CASSTGTAVSYEQYF
TRBV25-1,TRBJ1-5,15,-,-,CASSEGGREGQPQHF
TRBV18,TRBJ1-1,15,-,TRBD1,CASSPPQGVDTEAFF
TRBV11-2,TRBJ2-1,12,-,-,CASSFVGNEQFF
TRBV6-6,TRBJ2-3,15,-,TRBD1,CASSRTGTGWDTQYF
TRBV11-2,TRBJ2-1,14,-,-,CASSPTGSYNEQFF
TRBV2,TRBJ2-5,11,-,-,CATRSQETQYF
TRBV7-2,TRBJ2-1,16,-,-,CASSSPTRTRYNEQFF
TRBV19,TRBJ2-7,13,-,TRBD1,CASSKDRGYEQYF
TRBV30,TRBJ1-5,18,few,TRBD1,CAWSEGGPGPLGNQPQHF
TRBV7-6,TRBJ2-6,16,-,-,CASSKTGSSGANVLTF
TRBV29-1,TRBJ2-5,14,-,-,CSVDQRVYQETQYF
TRBV5-5,TRBJ2-6,14,-,-,CASSLGRVLDVLTF
TRBV28,TRBJ1-2,13,-,-,CASRDRTGYGYTF
TRBV5-1,TRBJ2-7,14,-,-,CASSLDRSSYEQYF
TRBV2,TRBJ1-1,15,few,-,CASSAGLGVNTEAFF
TRBV4-3,TRBJ2-3,17,-,TRBD2,CASSQGLASGTTDTQYF
TRBV6-5,TRBJ1-3,15,-,-,CASSYLGNSGNTIYF
TRBV19,TRBJ1-5,15,once,TRBD1,CASSLGGTGNQPQHF
TRBV7-2,TRBJ1-5,13,-,-,CASSLSAIEPQHF
TRBV30,TRBJ1-4,16,-,TRBD1,CASGQGGVTTNEKLFF
TRBV15,TRBJ1-4,16,-,-,CATSSSKQTTNEKLFF
TRBV7-9,TRBJ1-4,15,-,-,CASSRTDATNEKLFF
TRBV27,TRBJ2-7,14,-,TRBD2,CASSSTSGSYEQYF
TRBV9,TRBJ2-3,16,-,TRBD2,CASSVSSGRMGDTQYF
TRBV25-1,TRBJ2-5,15,-,TRBD2,CASSKGLGGQETQYF
TRBV28,TRBJ2-7,14,once,TRBD1,CASSDGQGLYEQYF
TRBV10-1,TRBJ2-3,13,-,-,CASSESGTDTQYF
TRBV27,TRBJ2-1,14,-,TRBD2,CASSKREGQYEQFF
TRBV30,TRBJ2-7,14,-,-,CAWRRARRDYEQYF
TRBV7-2,TRBJ1-5,15,-,-,CASSVTSLQGQPQHF
TRBV28,TRBJ2-2,15,-,-,CASSTDTVNTGELFF
TRBV6-5,TRBJ2-1,15,-,TRBD1,CASRASGQGANEQFF
TRBV27,TRBJ2-1,15,few,TRBD2,CASSVAGGDYNEQFF
TRBV19,TRBJ2-5,13,-,TRBD1,CATRTGGQETQYF
TRBV4-2,TRBJ2-7,14,few,-,CASSQGGQGGEQYF
TRBV7-9,TRBJ1-5,15,few,-,CASSSDGQYNQPQHF
TRBV5-1,TRBJ2-4,17,few,-,CASSSSGGGGGQNIQYF
TRBV28,TRBJ2-7,13,few,-,CAIQLGHSYEQYF
TRBV7-9,TRBJ2-1,15,-,TRBD2,CASSPSGDSYNEQFF